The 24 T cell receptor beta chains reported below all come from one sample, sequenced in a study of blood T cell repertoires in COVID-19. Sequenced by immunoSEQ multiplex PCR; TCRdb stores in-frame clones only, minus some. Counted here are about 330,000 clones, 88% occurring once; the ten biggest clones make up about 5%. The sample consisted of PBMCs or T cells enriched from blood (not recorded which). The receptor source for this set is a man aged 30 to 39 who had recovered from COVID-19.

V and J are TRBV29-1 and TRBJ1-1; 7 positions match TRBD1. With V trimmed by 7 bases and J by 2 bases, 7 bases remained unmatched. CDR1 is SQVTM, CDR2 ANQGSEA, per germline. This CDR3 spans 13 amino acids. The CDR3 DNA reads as TGCAGCGGTGCCGGGACAGTTAACACTGAAGCTTTCTTT. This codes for CSGAGTVNTEAFF.

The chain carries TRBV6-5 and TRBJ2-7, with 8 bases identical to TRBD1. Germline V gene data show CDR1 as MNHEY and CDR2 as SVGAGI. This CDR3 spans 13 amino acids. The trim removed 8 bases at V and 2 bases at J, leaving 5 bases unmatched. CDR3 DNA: TGTGCCAGCGAAGCGACAGGGGCCTACGAGCAGTACTTC. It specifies CASEATGAYEQYF.

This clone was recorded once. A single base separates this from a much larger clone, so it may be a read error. The chain's CDR3 is CASSQLAGGYNEQFF. CDR3 DNA: TGCGCCAGCAGCCAACTAGCGGGGGGGTACAATGAGCAGTTCTTC. This chain uses TRBV4-1 with TRBJ2-1; 12 positions match TRBD2. The germline V gene encodes CDR1 MGHRA and CDR2 YSYEKL. Trimming removed 2 bases from V and 4 bases from J; junction bases left unmatched: 0. CDR3 size: 15 residues.

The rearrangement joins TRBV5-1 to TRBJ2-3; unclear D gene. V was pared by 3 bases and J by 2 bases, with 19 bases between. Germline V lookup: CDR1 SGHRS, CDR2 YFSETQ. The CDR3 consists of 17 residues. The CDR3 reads CASSSSLSRRATDTQYF. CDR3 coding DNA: TGCGCCAGCAGCTCATCCCTTTCGCGCCGCGCCACAGATACGCAGTATTTT.

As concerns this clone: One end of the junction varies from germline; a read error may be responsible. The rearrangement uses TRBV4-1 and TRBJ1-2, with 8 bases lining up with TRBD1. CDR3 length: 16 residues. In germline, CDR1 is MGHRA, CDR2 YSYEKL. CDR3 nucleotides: TGCGCCAGCAGCCAGGTCCCGGACAGGGACGATTATGCCTACACCTTC. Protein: CASSQVPDRDDYAYTF.

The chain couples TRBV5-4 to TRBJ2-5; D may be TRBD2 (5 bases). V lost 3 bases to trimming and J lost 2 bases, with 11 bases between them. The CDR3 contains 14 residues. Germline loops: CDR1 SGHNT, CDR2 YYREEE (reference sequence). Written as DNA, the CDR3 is TGTGCCAGCAGCTCGCCGGCGGGTCAAGAGACCCAGTACTTC. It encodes CASSSPAGQETQYF.

This CDR3 is CASSQEREGRVSLAQHF. CDR3 sequence (DNA): TGTGCCAGCAGCCAAGAAAGGGAGGGACGGGTATCATTAGCCCAGCATTTT. This chain uses TRBV3-1 (or the pseudogene TRBV3-2) with TRBJ1-5, with a weak D call TRBD1 (5 bases). Between the trimmed V and J ends, which lost 0 bases and 11 bases, there was a span of 23 bases. Germline V lookup: CDR1 LGHDT, CDR2 YNNKEL (reference sequence). This CDR3 is built from 17 residues.

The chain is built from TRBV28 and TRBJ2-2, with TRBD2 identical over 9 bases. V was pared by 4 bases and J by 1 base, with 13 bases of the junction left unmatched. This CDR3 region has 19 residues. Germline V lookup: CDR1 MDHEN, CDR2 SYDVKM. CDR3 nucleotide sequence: TGTGCCAGCAGTTCGTTCAGGGCGGTTAGCGGGGGGAACACCGGGGAGCTGTTTTTT. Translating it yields CASSSFRAVSGGNTGELFF.

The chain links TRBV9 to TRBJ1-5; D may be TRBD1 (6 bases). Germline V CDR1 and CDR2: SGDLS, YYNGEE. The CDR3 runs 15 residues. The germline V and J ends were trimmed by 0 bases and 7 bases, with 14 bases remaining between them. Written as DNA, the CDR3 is TGTGCCAGCAGCGTAGGACCGACAGGCCACCAGCCCCAGCATTTT. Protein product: CASSVGPTGHQPQHF.

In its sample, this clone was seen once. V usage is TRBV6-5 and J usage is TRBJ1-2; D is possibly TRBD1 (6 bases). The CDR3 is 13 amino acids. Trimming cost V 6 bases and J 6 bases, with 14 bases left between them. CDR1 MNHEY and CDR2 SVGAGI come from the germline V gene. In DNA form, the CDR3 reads TGTGCCAGCAGAAACGGACAGAGCCATGGCTACACCTTC. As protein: CASRNGQSHGYTF.

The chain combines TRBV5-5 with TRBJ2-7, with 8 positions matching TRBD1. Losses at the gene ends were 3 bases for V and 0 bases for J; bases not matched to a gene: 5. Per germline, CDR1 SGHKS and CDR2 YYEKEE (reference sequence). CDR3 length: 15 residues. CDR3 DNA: TGTGCCAGCAGCTCCCGGGACAGGAGCTCCTACGAGCAGTACTTC. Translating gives CASSSRDRSSYEQYF. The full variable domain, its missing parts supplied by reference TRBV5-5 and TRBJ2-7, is DAGVTQSPTHLIKTRGQQVTLRCSPISGHKSVSWYQQVLGQGPQFIFQYYEKEERGRGNFPDRFSARQFPNYSSELNVNALLLGDSALYLCASSSRDRSSYEQYFGPGTRLTVT.

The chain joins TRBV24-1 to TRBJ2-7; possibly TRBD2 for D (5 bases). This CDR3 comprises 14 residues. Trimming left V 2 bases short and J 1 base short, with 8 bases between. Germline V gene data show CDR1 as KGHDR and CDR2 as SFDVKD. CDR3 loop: CATSDSGWSYEQYF. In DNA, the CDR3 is TGTGCCACCAGTGATTCGGGGTGGTCCTACGAGCAGTACTTC.

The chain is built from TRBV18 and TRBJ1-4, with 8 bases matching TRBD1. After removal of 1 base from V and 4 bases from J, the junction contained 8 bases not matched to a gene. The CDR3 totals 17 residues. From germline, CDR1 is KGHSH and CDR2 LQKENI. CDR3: CASSPLGTGGLNEKLFF. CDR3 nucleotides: TGTGCCAGCTCACCACTCGGCACAGGGGGTCTTAATGAAAAACTGTTTTTT.

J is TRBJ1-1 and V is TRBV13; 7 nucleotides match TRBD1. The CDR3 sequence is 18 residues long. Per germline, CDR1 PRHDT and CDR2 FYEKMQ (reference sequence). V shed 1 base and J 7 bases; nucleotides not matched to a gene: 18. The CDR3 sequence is CASSLVGTVKNTEYEAFF. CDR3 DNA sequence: TGTGCCAGCAGCTTAGTGGGGACAGTAAAGAACACTGAATATGAAGCTTTCTTT. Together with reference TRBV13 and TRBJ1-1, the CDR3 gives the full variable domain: AAGVIQSPRHLIKEKRETATLKCYPIPRHDTVYWYQQGPGQDPQFLISFYEKMQSDKGSIPDRFSAQQFSDYHSELNMSSLELGDSALYFCASSLVGTVKNTEYEAFFGQGTRLTVV.

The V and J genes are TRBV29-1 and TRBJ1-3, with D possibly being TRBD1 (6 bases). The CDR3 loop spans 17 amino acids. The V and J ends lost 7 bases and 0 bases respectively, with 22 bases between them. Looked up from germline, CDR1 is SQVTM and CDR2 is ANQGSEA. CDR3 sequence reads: CSAKTRTETYSGNTIYF. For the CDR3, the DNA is TGCAGCGCCAAAACGAGGACAGAAACCTACTCTGGAAACACCATATATTTT.

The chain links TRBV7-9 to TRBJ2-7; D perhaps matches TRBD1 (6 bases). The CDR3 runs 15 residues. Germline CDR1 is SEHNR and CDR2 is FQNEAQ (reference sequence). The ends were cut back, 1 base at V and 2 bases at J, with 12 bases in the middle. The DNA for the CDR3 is TGTGCCAGCAGCTTAGTAGGGGGTTCTACCTACGAGCAGTACTTC. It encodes CASSLVGGSTYEQYF.

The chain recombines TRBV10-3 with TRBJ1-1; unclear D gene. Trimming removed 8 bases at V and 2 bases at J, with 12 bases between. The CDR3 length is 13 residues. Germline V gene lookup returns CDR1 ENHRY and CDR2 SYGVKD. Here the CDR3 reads CAIPLQDNTEAFF. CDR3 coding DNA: TGTGCCATCCCCCTCCAGGATAACACTGAAGCTTTCTTT.

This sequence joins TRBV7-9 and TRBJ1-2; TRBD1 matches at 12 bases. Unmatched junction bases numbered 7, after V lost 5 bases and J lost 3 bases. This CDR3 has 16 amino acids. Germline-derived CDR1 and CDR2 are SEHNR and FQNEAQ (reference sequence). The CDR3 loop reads CASSMGQGASDYGYTF. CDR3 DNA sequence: TGTGCCAGCAGCATGGGACAGGGGGCTTCTGACTATGGCTACACCTTC.

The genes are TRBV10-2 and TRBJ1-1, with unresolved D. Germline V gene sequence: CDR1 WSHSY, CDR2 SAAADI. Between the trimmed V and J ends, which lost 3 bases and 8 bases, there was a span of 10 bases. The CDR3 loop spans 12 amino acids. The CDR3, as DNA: TGCGCCAGCAGTGACTCAAGCCCCGAAGCTTTCTTT. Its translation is CASSDSSPEAFF.

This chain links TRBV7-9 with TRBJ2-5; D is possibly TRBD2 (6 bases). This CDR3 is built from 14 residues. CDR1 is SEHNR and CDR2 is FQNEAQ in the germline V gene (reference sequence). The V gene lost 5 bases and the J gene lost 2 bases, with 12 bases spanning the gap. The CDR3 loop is CASSAGLAQETQYF. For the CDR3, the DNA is TGTGCCAGCAGCGCGGGACTCGCGCAAGAGACCCAGTACTTC. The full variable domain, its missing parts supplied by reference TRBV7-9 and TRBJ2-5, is DTGVSQNPRHKITKRGQNVTFRCDPISEHNRLYWYRQTLGQGPEFLTYFQNEAQLEKSRLLSDRFSAERPKGSFSTLEIQRTEQGDSAMYLCASSAGLAQETQYFGPGTRLLVL.

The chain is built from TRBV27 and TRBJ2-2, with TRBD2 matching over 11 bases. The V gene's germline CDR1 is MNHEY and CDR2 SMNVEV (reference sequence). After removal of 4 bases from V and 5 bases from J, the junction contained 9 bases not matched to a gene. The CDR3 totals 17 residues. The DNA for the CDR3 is TGTGCCAGCAGTTCGAATCTAGCGGGGGGAGGGACCGGGGAGCTGTTTTTT. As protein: CASSSNLAGGGTGELFF.

The CDR3 bases are TGTGCCAGCAGCCTCACCGGTAATTCACCCCTCCACTTT. Translating gives CASSLTGNSPLHF. The chain is built from TRBV7-9 and TRBJ1-6; D is unresolved. Germline CDR1 SEHNR, CDR2 FQNEAQ (reference sequence). Trimming took 5 bases from V and 6 from J, leaving 8 bases between them. This CDR3 region has 13 residues.

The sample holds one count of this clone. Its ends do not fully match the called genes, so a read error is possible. CDR3 sequence (DNA): TGTGCCAGCAGTTTAACTACAGGTGGTAGCCCGCACTTC. Translating it yields CASSLTTGGSPHF. The chain couples TRBV11-2 to TRBJ2-7; a possible D gene is TRBD1 (5 bases). Germline-derived CDR1 and CDR2 are SGHAT and FQNNGV. CDR3 length equals 13 residues.

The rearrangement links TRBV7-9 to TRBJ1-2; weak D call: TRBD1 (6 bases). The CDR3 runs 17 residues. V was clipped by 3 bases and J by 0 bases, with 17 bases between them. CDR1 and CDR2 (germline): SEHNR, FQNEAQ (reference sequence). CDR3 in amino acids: CASSFPTGEPTNYGYTF. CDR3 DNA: TGTGCCAGCAGCTTTCCGACAGGAGAGCCCACTAACTATGGCTACACCTTC.